This T cell receptor beta chain was observed in a study of early T cells in non-severe SARS-CoV-2 infection. Attachment of unique molecular identifiers to individual cDNA molecules was performed. TCRdb processed the 5' RACE reads anew with MiXCR; each CDR3 protein has one entry. The table has tens of thousands of distinct CDR3 sequences, over 8% seen once. This clonotype was found a few times. Germline CDR1 and CDR2: ENHRY and SYGVKD. The trim removed 8 bases at V and 2 bases at J, leaving 5 bases unmatched. The CDR3 sequence is 13 residues long. This receptor was identified in an adult who was a healthcare worker with PCR-confirmed SARS-CoV-2 infection or an uninfected control (not recorded which). J is TRBJ2-7 and V is TRBV10-3; 8 nucleotides align to TRBD1. Source material: whole blood. The CDR3 sequence is CAIAPGQAYEQYF. The CDR3 nucleotides are TGTGCCATCGCCCCGGGACAGGCCTACGAGCAGTACTTC.